Below, 12 T cell receptor beta chains from the same sample are listed, as sequenced in a study of shared clonotypes between healthy human individuals (dated by TCRdb to about 2020). Libraries were constructed by the immunoSEQ multiplex PCR assay. TCRdb re-hosts the immuneACCESS table, in-frame sequences only. Its copies lack some clones; in the studies checked, an unresolved V gene accounts for under half of them, and the cause for the rest is not known. The sample profile shows about 1.5 million clones; under 99% of them were found once. The ten largest clones add up to about 0.45% of the sample. Sequencing was performed on naive CD4+ T cells sorted from blood. The sample's cell subset or site, from its label and the paper: CD45RA+ positively selected. The receptors derive from a man aged 25 to 45 in good health.

This clone was picked up one time. The chain has TRBV7-9 and TRBJ2-4; D possibly corresponds to TRBD2 (5 bases). Germline lookup yields CDR1 SEHNR and CDR2 FQNEAQ (reference sequence). The CDR3 totals 11 residues. The germline V and J ends were trimmed by 11 bases and 0 bases, with 5 bases remaining between them. The chain's CDR3 is CAGLAKNIQYF. In DNA, the CDR3 is TGTGCCGGACTAGCCAAAAACATTCAGTACTTC.

The chain uses TRBV2 and TRBJ2-7; D is undetermined. The V end lost 10 bases, the J end lost 2 bases, and 18 bases lay between the germline ends. Looked up from germline, CDR1 is SNHLY and CDR2 is FYNNEI. CDR3 length: 14 amino acids. The CDR3 spells CATLRAGGAYEQYF. The CDR3 region has the DNA TGTGCCACCTTAAGGGCAGGTGGGGCCTACGAGCAGTACTTC. Together with reference TRBV2 and TRBJ2-7, the CDR3 gives the full variable domain: EPEVTQTPSHQVTQMGQEVILRCVPISNHLYFYWYRQILGQKVEFLVSFYNNEISEKSEIFDDQFSVERPDGSNFTLKIRSTKLEDSAMYFCATLRAGGAYEQYFGPGTRLTVT.

V is TRBV11-2 and J is TRBJ2-1; D is perhaps TRBD2 (5 bases). The V gene's germline CDR1 is SGHAT and CDR2 FQNNGV. Trimming took off 5 bases at V and 5 bases at J, with 16 bases between the two ends. CDR3 length: 15 residues. CDR3 in DNA: TGTGCCAGCAGCACCCTTCGGGGAAGAGACAATGAGCAGTTCTTC. Its protein is CASSTLRGRDNEQFF.

The chain uses TRBV6-5 and TRBJ1-2, with unresolved D. V lost 2 bases and J lost 0, with 7 bases in between. The CDR3 consists of 14 residues. Germline lookup yields CDR1 MNHEY and CDR2 SVGAGI. In DNA form, the CDR3 reads TGTGCCAGCAGTTACGAGGGTACTAACTATGGCTACACCTTC. It specifies CASSYEGTNYGYTF.

Concerning this clone: Its ends do not fully match the called genes, so a read error is possible. The rearrangement joins TRBV7-7 to TRBJ2-3; 7 bases agree with TRBD2. The CDR3 length is 17 residues. Germline V lookup: CDR1 SSHAT, CDR2 FNYEAQ (reference sequence). The CDR3 DNA sequence: TGTGCTAGCAGCCCACCTCATCGAGCGGGGATACCGGATACGCAGTATTTT. It yields the protein CASSPPHRAGIPDTQYF.

The CDR3 reads CASTQNNEQFF. The DNA of the CDR3 is TGCGCCAGCACTCAAAACAATGAGCAGTTCTTC. The chain joins TRBV10-2 to TRBJ2-1; no definite D call. V gave up 7 bases and J gave up 5 bases, with 6 bases separating them. Per germline, CDR1 WSHSY and CDR2 SAAADI. The CDR3 loop spans 11 amino acids.

This sequence joins TRBV2 and TRBJ1-2, with D possibly TRBD1 on 5 matching bases. The CDR3 extends over 15 amino acids. V lost 7 bases to trimming and J lost 8 bases, with 23 bases between them. The germline V gene has CDR1 SNHLY and CDR2 FYNNEI. CDR3 bases: TGTGCCAGCACTTCCAGGGAGCCCTTCCACTCGGGCTACACCTTC. This encodes CASTSREPFHSGYTF.

V and J are TRBV5-1 and TRBJ1-4; 10 positions agree with TRBD1. V was pared by 0 bases and J by 5 bases, with 4 bases of the junction left unmatched. In germline, CDR1 is SGHRS, CDR2 YFSETQ. The CDR3 extends over 16 amino acids. The CDR3 DNA sequence: TGCGCCAGCAGCTTGGTTGGGACAGGGGAAAATGAAAAACTGTTTTTT. Translated, it gives CASSLVGTGENEKLFF.

The V call is TRBV5-6, the J call TRBJ2-3; TRBD1 matches 7 bases. CDR3 size: 15 residues. CDR1 is SGHDT, CDR2 YYEEEE, per germline. V lost 4 bases, J lost 0 bases, and 5 bases stayed unmatched. CDR3 nucleotides: TGTGCCAGCAGCCGGGGACAGCCGAGCACAGATACGCAGTATTTT. The encoded protein is CASSRGQPSTDTQYF.

V and J are TRBV5-1 and TRBJ1-4; 10 bases are shared with TRBD1. There are 14 residues in the CDR3. The V gene end was trimmed by 4 bases and the J gene end by 6 bases; junction bases not matched to a gene: 3. The germline CDR1 and CDR2 sequences are SGHRS and YFSETQ. The CDR3 sequence: CASSGDRGDEKLFF. The CDR3 bases are TGCGCCAGCAGCGGGGACAGGGGAGATGAAAAACTGTTTTTT.

This clone has a single count. J is TRBJ2-1 and V is TRBV10-3; D remains ambiguous. Trimming shortened V by 10 bases and J by 0 bases, and 7 bases separated the two germline ends. The CDR3 sequence is 12 residues long. The germline V gene has CDR1 ENHRY and CDR2 SYGVKD. The CDR3 DNA sequence: TGTGCCACTCAGAGCTCCTACAATGAGCAGTTCTTC. This codes for CATQSSYNEQFF.

V and J are TRBV5-1 and TRBJ2-5, with TRBD2 matching over 8 bases. V lost 0 bases and J lost 5; bases outside the gene matches: 6. The CDR3 contains 15 residues. CDR1 is SGHRS, CDR2 YFSETQ, per germline. The CDR3 is CASSLAASGWETQYF. DNA for the CDR3: TGCGCCAGCAGCTTGGCGGCTAGCGGGTGGGAGACCCAGTACTTC.